Here is one T cell receptor (beta chain) with its context. Germline loops: CDR1 MNHEY, CDR2 SMNVEV (reference sequence). V was pared by 6 bases and J by 3 bases, with 16 bases between. This CDR3 is 15 amino acids long. This entry belongs to a study of preoperative IRX-2 immunotherapy in early breast cancer. Method: immunoSEQ multiplex PCR; TCRdb's copy keeps in-frame clones and lacks some. Of around 57,000 clones listed, approximately 94% are singletons. Regarding treatment: preoperative locoregional IRX-2 cytokine immunotherapy. This phase Ib study tested locoregional IRX-2 cytokine immunotherapy given before surgery.

The origin of this receptor is a human donor with breast cancer. The specimen was taken from a patient treated with IRX-2 immunotherapy. The V gene is TRBV27, the J gene TRBJ2-3; D gene uncertain. This CDR3 is CASSRLRRWTDTQYF. CDR3 nucleotide sequence: TGTGCCAGCAGCCGGCTCAGGCGATGGACAGATACGCAGTATTTT.